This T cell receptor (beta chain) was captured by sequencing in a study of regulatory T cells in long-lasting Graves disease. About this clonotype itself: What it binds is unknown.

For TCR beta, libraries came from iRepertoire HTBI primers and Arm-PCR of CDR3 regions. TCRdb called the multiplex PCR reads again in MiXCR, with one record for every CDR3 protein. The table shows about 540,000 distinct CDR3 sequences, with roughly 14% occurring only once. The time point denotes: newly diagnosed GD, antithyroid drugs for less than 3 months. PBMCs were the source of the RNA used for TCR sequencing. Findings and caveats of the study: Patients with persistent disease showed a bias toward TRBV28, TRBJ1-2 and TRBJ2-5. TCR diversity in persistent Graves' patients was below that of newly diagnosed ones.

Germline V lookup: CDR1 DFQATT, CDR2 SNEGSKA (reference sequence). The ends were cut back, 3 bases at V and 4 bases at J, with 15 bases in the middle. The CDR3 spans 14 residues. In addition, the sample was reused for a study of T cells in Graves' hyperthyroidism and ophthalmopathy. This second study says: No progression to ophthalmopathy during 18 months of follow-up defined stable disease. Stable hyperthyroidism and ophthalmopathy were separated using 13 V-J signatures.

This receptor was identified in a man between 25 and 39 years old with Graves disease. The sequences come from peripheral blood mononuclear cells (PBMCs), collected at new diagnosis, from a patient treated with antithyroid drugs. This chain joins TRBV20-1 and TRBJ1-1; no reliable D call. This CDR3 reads CSARDRRGTTEAFF. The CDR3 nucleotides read TGCAGTGCTAGGGACCGACGGGGTACCACTGAAGCTTTCTTT.